The 5 T cell receptor beta chains reported below all come from one sample, sequenced in a study of molecular identifiers for immune sequencing clone quantification. TCRdb redid the calling of the PCR reads with MiXCR, one entry per CDR3 protein. This sample has about 640,000 distinct CDR3 sequences, with 20% found just once. The sequenced sample was naive CD8+ T cells from blood, with Jurkat cell RNA spiked in. Subset: FACS-sorted CD8+CD4-CCR7+CD45RA+ naive T cells. The receptors derive from a human donor in good health. Some libraries in this study had Jurkat cell RNA spiked in.

As for this clonotype: A much larger clone sits a single nucleotide away, making a read error possible. The chain links TRBV2 to TRBJ1-2, with D tentatively TRBD1 (5 bases). Germline CDR1 and CDR2: SNHLY and FYNNEI. The CDR3 runs 14 residues. CDR3 protein: CTSSTRDENYGYTF. The CDR3 DNA reads TGTACCAGCAGTACCCGGGACGAAAACTATGGCTACACCTTC.

This clonotype was seen many times. J is TRBJ2-3 and V is TRBV20-1; 8 bases match TRBD1. The CDR3 contains 14 residues. V was clipped by 4 bases and J by 6 bases; unmatched bases: 9. Per the germline V gene, CDR1 is DFQATT and CDR2 is SNEGSKA (reference sequence). DNA for the CDR3: TGCAGTGCTATATCAGGGGGCACCTTGGATACGCAGTATTTT. As protein: CSAISGGTLDTQYF.

Many counts were recorded for this clonotype. The CDR3 DNA reads TGTGCCAGCAGCTTATTCGCGGATAACTATGGCTACACCTTC. As protein: CASSLFADNYGYTF. The chain joins TRBV7-9 to TRBJ1-2; D ambiguous. Germline-derived CDR1 and CDR2 are SEHNR and FQNEAQ (reference sequence). CDR3 size: 14 residues. V lost 2 bases, J lost 1 base, and 8 bases lay in between.

The genes are TRBV28 and TRBJ2-3, with D perhaps matching TRBD2 (6 bases). The CDR3 spans 14 residues. V was cut by 5 bases and J by 3 bases, with 12 bases left in between. Germline assignment: CDR1 MDHEN and CDR2 SYDVKM. The CDR3 here is CASSPRDLTDTQYF. CDR3 nucleotide sequence: TGTGCCAGCAGTCCTCGGGACTTAACAGATACGCAGTATTTT.

V gene TRBV9 combines with J gene TRBJ2-2; 9 nucleotides match TRBD2. The V and J ends lost 0 bases and 5 bases, in that order; junction bases with no gene match: 5. Germline V lookup: CDR1 SGDLS, CDR2 YYNGEE. CDR3 length: 16 residues. The CDR3 here is CASSVEGSGRTGELFF. CDR3 DNA: TGTGCCAGCAGCGTAGAGGGTAGCGGGAGAACCGGGGAGCTGTTTTTT.